The 16 T cell receptor beta chains in this list originate from one sample, sequenced in a study of blood T cells in healthy people across ages. It was with a sample-barcoded 5' primer and a J-beta primer mix that a second PCR of about 6 to 12 cycles was run. TCRdb re-derived calls from the 5' RACE reads in MiXCR, one entry per CDR3 protein. The data hold about 1.8 million distinct CDR3 sequences, with 49% observed a single time. The source material was blood. Receptors originate from a woman aged 40 to 50 in good health.

In this sample, this clonotype turned up many times. CDR3 loop: CASSLSKGAIYEQYF. The CDR3 DNA reads as TGTGCCAGCAGTTTATCTAAAGGGGCCATCTACGAGCAGTACTTC. This chain connects TRBV27 to TRBJ2-7; TRBD1 might be the D (5 bases). The CDR3 has 15 amino acids. CDR1 is MNHEY, CDR2 SMNVEV, per germline (reference sequence). Trimming took off 0 bases at V and 3 bases at J, with 12 bases between the two ends.

This chain uses TRBV7-2 with TRBJ2-5, with a tentative D call TRBD1 (6 bases). V was cut by 3 bases and J by 0 bases, with 11 bases left in between. The CDR3 runs 15 residues. Germline CDR1 is SGHTA and CDR2 is FQGNSA. CDR3 amino acids: CASSFQQGNQETQYF. In DNA, the CDR3 is TGTGCCAGCAGCTTCCAGCAGGGGAACCAAGAGACCCAGTACTTC.

The chain links TRBV7-8 to TRBJ2-7; the match to TRBD1 covers 11 bases. This CDR3 is built from 18 residues. From germline, CDR1 is SGHVS and CDR2 FQNEAQ. V lost 2 bases to trimming and J lost 1 base; unmatched junction nucleotides: 10. The CDR3 loop reads CASSLRVVGTGGSYEQYF. The CDR3 region has the DNA TGTGCCAGCAGCTTACGGGTGGTTGGGACAGGGGGATCCTACGAGCAGTACTTC. Full variable domain (missing parts from reference TRBV7-8 and TRBJ2-7): GAGVSQSPRYKVAKRGQDVALRCDPISGHVSLFWYQQALGQGPEFLTYFQNEAQLDKSGLPSDRFFAERPEGSVSTLKIQRTQQEDSAVYLCASSLRVVGTGGSYEQYFGPGTRLTVT.

A note on this clonotype: A junction boundary mismatches the germline segment, possibly from a read error. The chain is built from TRBV11-2 and TRBJ1-2, with a tentative D call TRBD1 (5 bases). The germline CDR1 and CDR2 sequences are SGHAT and FQNNGV. The CDR3 is made up of 16 amino acids. The CDR3 protein is CASSLAGSSRRYGYTF. The DNA for the CDR3 is TGTGCCAGCAGTTTAGCAGGGTCCTCCAGGCGCTATGGCTACACCTTC.

The J gene is TRBJ2-1, the V gene TRBV12-3 or TRBV12-4; no clear D gene. The J call may be wrong; the DNA end is better matched by TRBJ2-7. There are 15 residues in the CDR3. CDR3: CASSFNPNPTYEQYF. CDR3 DNA sequence: TGTGCCAGCAGTTTTAACCCGAACCCAACCTACGAGCAGTACTTC.

This clonotype was seen more than once but under ten times. The chain joins TRBV7-9 to TRBJ2-1, with 7 positions matching TRBD1. Unmatched junction bases numbered 9, after V lost 4 bases and J lost 3 bases. This CDR3 has 16 residues. The germline CDR1 and CDR2 sequences are SEHNR and FQNEAQ (reference sequence). The CDR3 sequence: CASSSPTGTDYNEQFF. Written as DNA, the CDR3 is TGTGCCAGCAGCTCTCCGACCGGGACAGACTACAATGAGCAGTTCTTC.

The rearrangement joins TRBV7-9 to TRBJ2-1; 7 nucleotides agree with TRBD2. Germline trimming cut 4 bases from V and 9 bases from J; bases unmatched to any gene: 9. The CDR3 sequence is 14 residues long. Germline CDR1 is SEHNR and CDR2 is FQNEAQ (reference sequence). For the CDR3, the DNA is TGTGCCAGCAGCTCTTTGGGGGGGAGGAGTGAGCAGTTCTTC. Its translation: CASSSLGGRSEQFF.

This clonotype was observed a handful of times. V gene TRBV6-1 combines with J gene TRBJ2-1, with TRBD1 matching 8 bases. Germline CDR1 reads MNHNS; CDR2 reads SASEGT. V lost 6 bases and J lost 2; bases outside the gene matches: 3. There are 14 residues in the CDR3. The CDR3 sequence: CASRDRAPYNEQFF. The CDR3 region has the DNA TGTGCCAGCAGGGACAGGGCACCCTACAATGAGCAGTTCTTC.

Regarding this clonotype: At one end the junction does not follow the germline gene, possibly because of a read error. The V call is TRBV9, the J call TRBJ1-4; TRBD1 is a possible D gene (5 bases). Looked up from germline, CDR1 is SGDLS and CDR2 is YYNGEE. This CDR3 is built from 15 residues. In DNA, the CDR3 is TGTGCCAGCAACGTAGGGGACGCAACTAATGAAAAACTGTTTTTT. Protein: CASNVGDATNEKLFF.

This rearrangement joins TRBV4-1 to TRBJ2-6; D ambiguous. The CDR3 is made up of 17 amino acids. CDR1 is MGHRA and CDR2 is YSYEKL in the germline V gene. With 1 base removed from V and 0 bases from J, the gap between germline ends came to 10 bases. The CDR3 sequence is CASSQVRAASGANVLTF. CDR3 DNA: TGCGCCAGCAGCCAAGTTCGGGCAGCCTCTGGGGCCAACGTCCTGACTTTC.

The chain carries TRBV10-2 and TRBJ2-5, with TRBD2 matching 13 bases. From germline, CDR1 is WSHSY and CDR2 SAAADI. This CDR3 is built from 18 residues. V lost 3 bases, J lost 11 bases, and 18 bases stayed unmatched. This CDR3 is CASSETSGGAISYNEQYF. In nucleotides, the CDR3 is TGCGCCAGCAGTGAAACTAGCGGGGGGGCAATATCCTACAATGAGCAGTACTTC.

This rearrangement joins TRBV7-9 to TRBJ2-2; TRBD1 matches 8 bases. The V gene end was trimmed by 4 bases and the J gene end by 4 bases; junction bases not matched to a gene: 5. Germline V gene data show CDR1 as SEHNR and CDR2 as FQNEAQ (reference sequence). This CDR3 has 15 residues. The CDR3 spells CASSSSRGRTGELFF. The CDR3 DNA reads TGTGCCAGCAGCTCATCCAGGGGGCGCACCGGGGAGCTGTTTTTT.

This chain joins TRBV6-5 and TRBJ2-5; TRBD1 aligns across 7 bases. The CDR3 loop spans 13 amino acids. Germline values: CDR1 MNHEY, CDR2 SVGAGI. After removal of 5 bases from V and 11 bases from J, the junction contained 11 bases not matched to a gene. CDR3 nucleotide sequence: TGTGCCAGCAGTCCTTCACAGGGGTGGGAGCAGTACTTC. This sequence encodes CASSPSQGWEQYF.

The rearrangement joins TRBV4-1 to TRBJ2-1; D assignment may be TRBD1 or TRBD2 (5 bases each). The CDR3 sequence is 15 residues long. The germline gives CDR1 MGHRA, CDR2 YSYEKL. Trimming removed 6 bases from V and 2 bases from J, with 14 bases in between. The CDR3 DNA reads TGCGCCAGCAGTGGAGCTCAGGGAGCCTACAATGAGCAGTTCTTC. Protein sequence: CASSGAQGAYNEQFF.

The V gene is TRBV19, the J gene TRBJ1-6; D unclear. V shed 0 bases and J shed 3 bases, with 6 bases lying between them. Germline V lookup: CDR1 LNHDA, CDR2 SQIVND (reference sequence). The CDR3 is made up of 15 amino acids. This chain's CDR3 is CASSIDRIYNSPLHF. The CDR3 nucleotides are TGTGCCAGTAGTATAGACCGAATCTATAATTCACCCCTCCACTTT.

The count of this clonotype is one. The CDR3 spells CASREHRGLMTEAFF. CDR3 in DNA: TGTGCCAGCAGAGAACACAGGGGGCTTATGACTGAAGCTTTCTTT. V usage is TRBV28 and J usage is TRBJ1-1; 9 bases agree with TRBD1. Germline V gene lookup returns CDR1 MDHEN and CDR2 SYDVKM. CDR3 size: 15 residues. V trimming: 6 bases; J trimming: 5 bases; junction bases outside the gene matches: 10.